Described below is a single T cell receptor beta chain sequence and its context. Antigen unknown. Unexposed donor CD4+ T cells date from about 2011-2019, before the COVID-19 pandemic. Isolation of CD4+ T cells took place after around eleven days in culture. The CDR3 extends over 19 amino acids. These data come from a study of CD4 T cells in relation to SARS-CoV-2 and coronaviruses. Generated by immunoSEQ multiplex PCR, the TCRdb table keeps only in-frame clones and is missing some. The sample has roughly 18,000 clones; about 80% are singletons. The rearrangement links TRBV7-5 to TRBJ2-1; TRBD2, the D gene given by the table, was not confirmed from the DNA. TRBV7-5 represents a pseudogene. The specimen sequenced was CD4+ T cells from PBMCs, cultured in vitro. This TCR came from a human donor in good health. The CDR3 bases are TGTGCCAGAAGCGAAACCGATGCCTGTAGCGGGAGAGGGTGGAATGAGCAGTTCTTC. Protein: CARSETDACSGRGWNEQFF.